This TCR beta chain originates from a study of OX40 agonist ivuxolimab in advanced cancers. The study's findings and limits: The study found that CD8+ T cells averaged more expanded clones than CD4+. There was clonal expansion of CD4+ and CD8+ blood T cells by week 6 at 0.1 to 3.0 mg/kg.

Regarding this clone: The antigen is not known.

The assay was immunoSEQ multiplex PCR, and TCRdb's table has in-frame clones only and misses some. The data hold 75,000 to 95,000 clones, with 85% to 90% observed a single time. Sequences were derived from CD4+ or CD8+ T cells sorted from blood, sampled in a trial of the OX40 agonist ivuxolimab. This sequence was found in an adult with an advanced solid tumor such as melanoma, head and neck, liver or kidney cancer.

The CDR3 loop reads CSVGGDRGSTDTQYF. DNA for the CDR3: TGCAGCGTTGGGGGGGACCGGGGGAGCACAGATACGCAGTATTTT. V is TRBV29-1 and J is TRBJ2-3; TRBD2 might be the D (6 bases). Germline values: CDR1 SQVTM, CDR2 ANQGSEA. The V and J ends lost 4 bases and 0 bases respectively, with 14 bases between them. The length of the CDR3 is 15 residues.